A selection of T cell receptor beta chains follows, all from one sample in a study of metastatic and nonmetastatic thyroid tumors. MiXCR was used by TCRdb to re-call the PCR reads. The table records fewer than 15,000 clones, around a quarter of them present only once. The sequencing input was tumor tissue. These receptors were taken from a female donor with papillary thyroid cancer or a benign thyroid nodule (not recorded which). Some clones in this sample may be carry-over from other donors' samples. The CDR3 runs from the conserved cysteine through the conserved F or W. The order of the fields is D gene, J gene, V gene, clone size, CDR3 protein, CDR3 DNA. A D gene is named only where the DNA matches it firmly. Some rows have no size entry. The others give once, few or many, or a class for an expanded clone.

NA | TRBJ2-7 | TRBV20-1 | many | CSAVGYLSTEQYF | TGCAGTGCTGTCGGGTACTTGTCCACCGAGCAGTACTTC
TRBD1 | TRBJ2-7 | TRBV7-3 | NA | CASSSGQGAYEQYF | TGTGCCAGCAGCTCCGGACAGGGCGCCTACGAGCAGTACTTC
TRBD1 | TRBJ2-7 | TRBV4-1 | NA | CASSPSRTGLSYEQYF | TGCGCCAGCAGCCCCTCCCGGACAGGCCTCTCCTACGAGCAGTACTTC
TRBD1 | TRBJ2-7 | TRBV7-2 | many | CASSRDRNEQCF | TGTGCCAGCAGCCGGGACAGAAACGAGCAGTGCTTC
TRBD1 | TRBJ2-3 | TRBV6-1 | many | CASTRTGRTDTQYF | TGTGCCAGCACCAGGACAGGGAGGACAGATACGCAGTATTTT
NA | TRBJ2-1 | TRBV4-2 | many | CASSQGFSSYNEQFF | TGTGCCAGCAGCCAAGGTTTCAGCTCCTACAATGAGCAGTTCTTC
TRBD1 | TRBJ2-1 | TRBV5-1 | NA | CASSSRGQGGGYEQFF | TGCGCCAGCAGCTCCCGGGGACAGGGCGGGGGTTATGAGCAGTTCTTC
TRBD2 | TRBJ2-5 | TRBV15 | many | CATSRRDGSGGATETQYF | TGTGCCACCAGCAGACGGGACGGAAGCGGGGGGGCCACAGAGACCCAGTACTTC
NA | TRBJ1-6 | TRBV30 | medium-sized | CASPVGPIDDSPLHF | TGTGCCTCCCCCGTGGGACCGATTGATGATTCACCCCTCCACTTT
TRBD2 | TRBJ2-7 | TRBV11-3 | NA | CASSDSSGRAGEQYF | TGTGCCAGCAGCGACTCTAGCGGGAGGGCCGGGGAGCAGTACTTC
NA | TRBJ2-3 | TRBV20-1 | NA | CSAAGTYSPDTQYF | TGCAGTGCTGCCGGGACTTACTCCCCAGATACGCAGTATTTT
TRBD2 | TRBJ2-1 | TRBV20-1 | NA | CSARTRLAGAREQFF | TGCAGTGCTAGAACTCGACTAGCGGGAGCAAGAGAGCAGTTCTTC
NA | TRBJ2-3 | TRBV6-1 | NA | CASRDRGTYTQYF | TGTGCCAGCAGAGACCGGGGGACATATACCCAGTATTTT
TRBD1 | TRBJ1-4 | TRBV6-1 | NA | CASSSQGAHEKLFF | TGTGCCAGTAGCTCACAGGGGGCGCATGAAAAACTGTTTTTT
NA | TRBJ2-3 | TRBV6-1 | many | CASSERRGHSTDTQYF | TGTGCCAGCAGTGAAAGGAGGGGGCATAGCACAGATACGCAGTATTTT
NA | TRBJ1-3 | TRBV2 | many | CASRLDMSSGNTIYF | TGTGCCAGCAGACTAGACATGTCCTCTGGAAACACCATATATTTT
NA | TRBJ1-2 | TRBV5-1 | NA | CASSSMWGCYTF | TGCGCCAGCAGCTCTATGTGGGGATGCTACACCTTC
NA | TRBJ1-3 | TRBV7-3 | medium-sized | CASSLSGGFGNTIYF | TGTGCCAGCAGCTTAAGTGGAGGGTTTGGAAACACCATATATTTT
NA | TRBJ1-2 | TRBV24-1 | few | CATSDYSQAYGYTF | TGTGCCACCAGTGACTACAGTCAGGCTTATGGCTACACCTTC
TRBD1 | TRBJ1-5 | TRBV5-1 | many | CASSLGTAGDQPQHF | TGCGCCAGCAGCCTAGGGACAGCGGGGGATCAGCCCCAGCATTTT
NA | TRBJ2-7 | TRBV6-5 | NA | CASSYRPDSSYEQYF | TGTGCCAGCAGTTACCGACCCGACAGCTCCTACGAGCAGTACTTC
NA | TRBJ1-6 | TRBV11-2 | NA | CASSLNVRNSPLHF | TGTGCCAGCAGCTTAAATGTAAGGAATTCACCCCTCCACTTT
TRBD1 | TRBJ1-2 | TRBV4-2 | few | CASSQNRDSYGYTF | TGTGCCAGCAGCCAGAACCGGGACAGCTATGGCTACACCTTC
TRBD1 | TRBJ1-2 | TRBV9 | NA | CASSVGRTGTGSNYGYTF | TGTGCCAGCAGCGTGGGAAGGACGGGGACAGGGAGTAACTATGGCTACACCTTC
TRBD2 | TRBJ2-1 | TRBV20-1 | NA | CSAMGASGNDNEQFF | TGCAGTGCCATGGGGGCTAGCGGGAATGACAATGAGCAGTTCTTC
NA | TRBJ1-5 | TRBV28 | few | CASSPGSVLPQHF | TGTGCCAGCAGTCCGGGTAGTGTGCTGCCCCAGCATTTT
NA | TRBJ1-1 | TRBV7-9 | few | CASSGGGANTEAFF | TGTGCCAGCAGCGGCGGGGGGGCGAACACTGAAGCTTTCTTT
NA | TRBJ1-1 | TRBV30 | NA | CAWSVETVLANTEAFF | TGTGCCTGGAGTGTCGAGACAGTCCTTGCGAACACTGAAGCTTTCTTT
NA | TRBJ1-2 | TRBV6-1 | NA | CAISPGGWDGYTF | TGTGCCATTAGCCCCGGGGGTTGGGATGGCTACACCTTC
NA | TRBJ1-2 | TRBV27 | few | CASMRSTSRGVCYTF | TGTGCCAGCATGAGGTCCACTTCCCGAGGTGTGTGCTACACCTTC
NA | TRBJ1-1 | TRBV11-1 | NA | CASSYVPNTEAFF | TGTGCCAGCAGCTACGTTCCGAACACTGAAGCTTTCTTT
NA | TRBJ1-1 | TRBV5-1 | many | CASSLGTWGGNTEAFF | TGCGCCAGCAGCTTGGGGACCTGGGGGGGGAACACTGAAGCTTTCTTT
TRBD1 | TRBJ2-1 | TRBV20-1 | NA | CSATAGQDYNEQFF | TGCAGTGCCACGGCGGGACAGGATTACAATGAGCAGTTCTTC
NA | TRBJ1-1 | TRBV6-2/TRBV6-3 | medium-sized | CASSPDRSEAFF | TGTGCCAGCAGTCCCGACAGAAGTGAAGCTTTCTTT
TRBD2 | TRBJ2-1 | TRBV7-9 | many | CASSPTSGRGKNEQFF | TGTGCCAGCAGCCCAACTAGCGGGAGGGGGAAAAATGAGCAGTTCTTC
TRBD1 | TRBJ1-2 | TRBV12-3/TRBV12-4 | NA | CASSQGADDGYTF | TGTGCCAGCAGCCAGGGGGCCGACGATGGCTACACCTTC
TRBD1 | TRBJ2-1 | TRBV11-3 | many | CASADRVINNEQFF | TGTGCCAGCGCGGACAGGGTAATCAACAATGAGCAGTTCTTC
NA | TRBJ1-5 | TRBV27 | many | CASKSGTGSNQPQHF | TGTGCCAGCAAGTCAGGGACGGGTAGCAATCAGCCCCAGCATTTT
TRBD2 | TRBJ2-1 | TRBV3-1 | many | CASSFSGRVNEQFF | TGTGCCAGCAGTTTCAGCGGGAGGGTCAATGAGCAGTTCTTC
NA | TRBJ1-5 | TRBV30 | NA | CASSGHLNQPQHF | TGTGCCTCCTCCGGACACCTAAATCAGCCCCAGCATTTT
NA | TRBJ1-1 | TRBV14 | many | CASSQDQMDARRGEAFF | TGTGCCAGCAGCCAAGATCAGATGGACGCCCGTAGGGGTGAAGCTTTCTTT
TRBD1 | TRBJ2-7 | TRBV6-1 | many | CASSALTGKNPYEQYF | TGTGCCAGCAGTGCCCTGACAGGGAAAAATCCCTACGAGCAGTACTTC
TRBD2 | TRBJ2-2 | TRBV4-1 | many | CASSQDTGLVAGELFF | TGCGCCAGCAGCCAAGATACGGGACTAGTCGCCGGGGAGCTGTTTTTT
NA | TRBJ1-4 | TRBV19 | NA | CASMARTTNEKLFF | TGTGCCAGCATGGCAAGAACCACTAATGAAAAACTGTTCTTT
NA | TRBJ1-1 | TRBV6-1 | medium-sized | CASSARMNTEAFF | TGTGCCAGCAGTGCCAGGATGAACACTGAAGCTTTCTTT
TRBD1 | TRBJ1-5 | TRBV6-1 | few | CASRLTGGGNQPQHF | TGTGCCAGCAGACTGACAGGGGGGGGCAATCAGCCCCAGCATTTT
TRBD1 | TRBJ2-7 | TRBV6-1 | few | CASAKTGSSEQYF | TGTGCCAGCGCGAAGACAGGGTCAAGCGAGCAGTACTTC
TRBD1 | TRBJ2-7 | TRBV11-1 | NA | CASSSDRSYEQYF | TGTGCCAGCAGCTCGGACAGGTCCTACGAGCAGTACTTC
TRBD2 | TRBJ2-4 | TRBV12-3/TRBV12-4 | NA | CASSHTGLLGDKNIQYF | TGTGCCAGCAGCCACACGGGACTACTAGGAGACAAAAACATTCAGTACTTC
NA | TRBJ1-6 | TRBV4-1 | many | CASSQVIQSSYNSPLHF | TGCGCCAGCAGCCAAGTGATCCAGAGCTCCTATAATTCACCCCTCCACTTT
TRBD1 | TRBJ1-2 | TRBV28 | NA | CASRDRAYYGYTF | TGTGCCAGCAGGGACAGGGCCTACTATGGCTACACCTTC
NA | TRBJ2-1 | TRBV5-1 | NA | CASSKDKSWVQTYNEQFF | TGCGCCAGCAGCAAGGACAAGAGTTGGGTACAGACCTACAATGAGCAGTTCTTC
NA | TRBJ2-5 | TRBV30 | medium-sized | CAWSVLLEETQYF | TGTGCCTGGAGTGTGTTACTCGAAGAGACCCAGTACTTC
NA | TRBJ2-7 | TRBV6-1 | few | CASSVSRYEQYF | TGTGCCAGCAGCGTAAGCCGATACGAGCAGTACTTC
TRBD1 | TRBJ1-1 | TRBV20-1 | NA | CSARDPGTGSRDTEAFF | TGCAGTGCTAGAGACCCCGGGACAGGGTCCAGGGACACTGAAGCTTTCTTT
TRBD1 | TRBJ1-1 | TRBV24-1 | NA | CATSAGGRGRAEAFF | TGTGCCACCAGTGCTGGTGGTAGGGGGCGGGCTGAAGCTTTCTTT
NA | TRBJ2-2 | TRBV3-1 | medium-sized | CASSQAGGELFF | TGTGCCAGCAGCCAGGCGGGAGGGGAGCTGTTTTTT
NA | TRBJ1-1 | TRBV5-6 | NA | CASSSGPRNHMNTEAFF | TGTGCCAGCAGCTCGGGTCCACGAAATCACATGAACACTGAAGCTTTCTTT
NA | TRBJ2-2 | TRBV28 | many | CASSLVSPWAAHLELFF | TGTGCCAGCAGTTTAGTAAGCCCCTGGGCAGCCCACCTGGAGCTGTTTTTT
TRBD2 | TRBJ2-5 | TRBV7-7 | many | CASSHGRGQETQYF | TGTGCTAGCAGCCATGGGCGGGGGCAAGAGACCCAGTACTTC